Described below is a single T cell receptor beta chain sequence and its context. No antigen is known for it. There are 15 residues in the CDR3. V was clipped by 5 bases and J by 0 bases; unmatched bases: 5. CDR1 MNHEY and CDR2 SVGEGT come from the germline V gene. The sample originates from a study of CD4 T cells in relation to SARS-CoV-2 and coronaviruses. Study observations and caveats: About 64% of donors had memory CD4+ clonotypes crossrecognizing SARS-CoV-2 and common cold coronavirus spike.

The repertoire was sequenced with immunoSEQ multiplex PCR; TCRdb's copy has only in-frame clones and lacks some. The sample holds under 70,000 clones, more than 80% seen once. The unexposed donors gave CD4+ T cells in about 2010-2019, prior to COVID-19. The sequenced material came from memory CD4+ T cells from PBMCs. The chain is built from TRBV6-2 or TRBV6-3 and TRBJ2-7; TRBD1 matches at 9 bases. The sequence was collected from a human donor in good health. The CDR3 coding sequence is TGTGCCAGCAGTCGTACAGGGGGCATCTCCTACGAGCAGTACTTC. This codes for CASSRTGGISYEQYF.